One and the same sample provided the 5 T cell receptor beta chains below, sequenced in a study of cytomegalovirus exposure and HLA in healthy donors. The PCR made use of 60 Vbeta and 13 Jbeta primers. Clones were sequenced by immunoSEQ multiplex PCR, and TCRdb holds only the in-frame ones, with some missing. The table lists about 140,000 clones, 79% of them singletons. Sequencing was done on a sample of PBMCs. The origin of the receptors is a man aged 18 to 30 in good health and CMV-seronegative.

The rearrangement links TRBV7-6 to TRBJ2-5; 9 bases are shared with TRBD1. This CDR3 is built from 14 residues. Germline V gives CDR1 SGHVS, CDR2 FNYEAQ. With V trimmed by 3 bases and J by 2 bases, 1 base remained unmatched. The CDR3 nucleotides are TGTGCCAGCAGCTTGGGGACAGGGCAAGAGACCCAGTACTTC. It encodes CASSLGTGQETQYF.

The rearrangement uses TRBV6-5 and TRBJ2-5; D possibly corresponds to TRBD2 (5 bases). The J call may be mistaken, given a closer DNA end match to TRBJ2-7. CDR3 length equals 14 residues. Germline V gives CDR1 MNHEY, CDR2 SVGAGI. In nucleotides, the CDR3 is TGTGCCAGCAGTTACGCACGTCGCGGGTACGAGCAGTACTTC. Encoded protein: CASSYARRGYEQYF.

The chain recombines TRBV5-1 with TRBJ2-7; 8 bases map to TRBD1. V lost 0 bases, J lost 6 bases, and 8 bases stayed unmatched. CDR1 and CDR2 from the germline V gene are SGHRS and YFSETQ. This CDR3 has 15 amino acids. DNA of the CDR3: TGCGCCAGCAGCTTGGGTGTAGGACAGGGTCGCGAGCAGTACTTC. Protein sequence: CASSLGVGQGREQYF.

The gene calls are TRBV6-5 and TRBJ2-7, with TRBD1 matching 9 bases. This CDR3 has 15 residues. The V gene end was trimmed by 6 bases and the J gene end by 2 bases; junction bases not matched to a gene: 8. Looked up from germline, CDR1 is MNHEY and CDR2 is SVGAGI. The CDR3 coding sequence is TGTGCCAGCAGACTAACACAGGGGGCTCCCTACGAGCAGTACTTC. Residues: CASRLTQGAPYEQYF.

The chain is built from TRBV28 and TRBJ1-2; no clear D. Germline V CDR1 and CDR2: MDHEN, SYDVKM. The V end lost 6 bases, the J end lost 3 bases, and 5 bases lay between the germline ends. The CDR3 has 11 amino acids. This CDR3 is CASSSDYGYTF. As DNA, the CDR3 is TGTGCCAGCAGCTCTGACTATGGCTACACCTTC.